This T cell receptor (beta chain) was captured in a study of Ad26.COV2.S vaccination and SARS-CoV-2 variants. Overall study context: Ad26.COV2.S given intramuscularly, once or twice 56 days apart.

The CDR3 has 14 amino acids. V gave up 5 bases and J gave up 7 bases; unmatched junction bases: 7. Germline lookup yields CDR1 SGHTA and CDR2 FQGTGA. TCRdb's copy holds only in-frame clones and misses some; the assay was immunoSEQ multiplex PCR. The repertoire has around 270,000 clones, 87% of them found once; the top ten carry 2.9%. Documented treatment: around 19 received Ad26.COV2.S at low or high dose, single or two shots; roughly five received placebo; per-sample allocation not given. Collection of the samples took place on day 63 after the first injection of vaccine or placebo. Spike of the Wuhan-strain SARS-CoV-2 was expressed by an Ad26 vector, which formed the vaccine.

The chain is built from TRBV7-3 and TRBJ2-1; 8 bases align to TRBD1. This receptor was obtained from a person aged 18-60 years who received the Ad26.COV2.S COVID-19 vaccine or a placebo. The source was peripheral blood, collected in a trial of Ad26.COV2.S vaccine versus placebo. In nucleotides, the CDR3 is TGTGCCAGCAGCCTAGGGGACAGGATTAATGAGCAGTTCTTC. Translated: CASSLGDRINEQFF.